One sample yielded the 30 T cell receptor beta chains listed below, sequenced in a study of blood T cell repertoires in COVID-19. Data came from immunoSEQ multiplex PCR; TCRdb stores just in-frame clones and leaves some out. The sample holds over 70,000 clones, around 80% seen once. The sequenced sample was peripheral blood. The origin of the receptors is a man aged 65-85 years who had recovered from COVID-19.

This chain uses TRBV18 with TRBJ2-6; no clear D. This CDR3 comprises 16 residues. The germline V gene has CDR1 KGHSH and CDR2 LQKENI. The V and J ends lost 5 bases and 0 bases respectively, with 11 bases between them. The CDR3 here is CASSYGGDSGANVLTF. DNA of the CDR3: TGTGCCAGCTCATACGGTGGAGACTCTGGGGCCAACGTCCTGACTTTC.

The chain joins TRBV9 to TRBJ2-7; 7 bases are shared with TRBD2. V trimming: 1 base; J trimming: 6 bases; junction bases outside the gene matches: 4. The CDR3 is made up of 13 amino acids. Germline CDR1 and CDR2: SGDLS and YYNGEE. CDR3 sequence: CASSVIPGGEQYF. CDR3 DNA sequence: TGTGCCAGCAGCGTAATTCCGGGGGGCGAGCAGTACTTC.

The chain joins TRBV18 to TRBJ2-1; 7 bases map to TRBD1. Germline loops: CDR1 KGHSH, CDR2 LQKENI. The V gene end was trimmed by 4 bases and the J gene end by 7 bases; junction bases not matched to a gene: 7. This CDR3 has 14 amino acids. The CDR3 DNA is TGTGCCAGCTCACAAACCGACAGGGTAAATGAGCAGTTCTTC. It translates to CASSQTDRVNEQFF.

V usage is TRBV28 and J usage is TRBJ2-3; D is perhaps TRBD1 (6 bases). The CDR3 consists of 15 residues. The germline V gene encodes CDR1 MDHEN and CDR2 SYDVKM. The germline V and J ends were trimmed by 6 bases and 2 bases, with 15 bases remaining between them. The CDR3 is CASRIVQGATDTQYF. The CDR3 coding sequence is TGTGCCAGCAGAATAGTACAGGGAGCCACAGATACGCAGTATTTT.

The CDR3 nucleotides are TGTGCCAGCAAAGCCGTCGGCACCGGGGAGCTGTTTTTT. This encodes CASKAVGTGELFF. The V gene is TRBV7-8, the J gene TRBJ2-2; D is unclear. From germline, CDR1 is SGHVS and CDR2 FQNEAQ. V was pared by 7 bases and J by 4 bases, with 10 bases between. CDR3 length equals 13 residues.

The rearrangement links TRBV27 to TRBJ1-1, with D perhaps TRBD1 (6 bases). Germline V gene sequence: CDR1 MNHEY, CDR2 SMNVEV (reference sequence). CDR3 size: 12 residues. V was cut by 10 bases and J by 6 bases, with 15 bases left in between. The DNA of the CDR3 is TGTGCCACCATGGGGGCGGGGGCTGAAGCTTTCTTT. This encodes CATMGAGAEAFF.

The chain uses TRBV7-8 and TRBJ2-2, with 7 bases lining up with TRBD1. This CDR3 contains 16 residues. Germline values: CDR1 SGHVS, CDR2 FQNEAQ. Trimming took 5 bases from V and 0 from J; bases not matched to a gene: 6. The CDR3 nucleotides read TGTGCCAGCAGCCGTACAGGGGATACGAACACCGGGGAGCTGTTTTTT. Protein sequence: CASSRTGDTNTGELFF.

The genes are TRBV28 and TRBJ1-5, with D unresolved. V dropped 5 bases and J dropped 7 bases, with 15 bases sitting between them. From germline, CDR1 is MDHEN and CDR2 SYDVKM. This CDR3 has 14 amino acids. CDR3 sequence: CASSPQMGQQPQHF. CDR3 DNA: TGTGCCAGCAGTCCTCAAATGGGCCAGCAGCCCCAGCATTTT.

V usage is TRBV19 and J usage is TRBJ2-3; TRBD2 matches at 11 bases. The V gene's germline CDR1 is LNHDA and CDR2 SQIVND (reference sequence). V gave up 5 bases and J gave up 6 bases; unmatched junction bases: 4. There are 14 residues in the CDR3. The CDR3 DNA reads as TGTGCCAGTAGTGTAGCGGGGGGGCAGGATACGCAGTATTTT. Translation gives CASSVAGGQDTQYF. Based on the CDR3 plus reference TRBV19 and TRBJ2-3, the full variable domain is DGGITQSPKYLFRKEGQNVTLSCEQNLNHDAMYWYRQDPGQGLRLIYYSQIVNDFQKGDIAEGYSVSREKKESFPLTVTSAQKNPTAFYLCASSVAGGQDTQYFGPGTRLTVL.

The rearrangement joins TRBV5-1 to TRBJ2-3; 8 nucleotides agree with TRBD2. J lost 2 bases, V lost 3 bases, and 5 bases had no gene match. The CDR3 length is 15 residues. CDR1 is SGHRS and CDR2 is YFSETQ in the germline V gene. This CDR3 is CASSSIAGSTDTQYF. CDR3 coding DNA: TGCGCCAGCAGCTCCATAGCGGGGTCCACAGATACGCAGTATTTT.

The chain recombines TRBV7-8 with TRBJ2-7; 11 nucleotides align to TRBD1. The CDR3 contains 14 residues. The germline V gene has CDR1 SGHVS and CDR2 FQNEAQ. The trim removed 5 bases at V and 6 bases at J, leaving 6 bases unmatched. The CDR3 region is CASSRPGTGGEQYF. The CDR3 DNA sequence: TGTGCCAGCAGCAGACCGGGGACAGGGGGCGAGCAGTACTTC.

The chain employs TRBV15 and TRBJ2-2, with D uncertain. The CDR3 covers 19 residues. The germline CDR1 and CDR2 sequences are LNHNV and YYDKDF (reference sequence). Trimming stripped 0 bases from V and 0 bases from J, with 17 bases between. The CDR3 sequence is CATSRDPLESFANTGELFF. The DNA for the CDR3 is TGTGCCACCAGCAGAGATCCTCTAGAGTCTTTCGCGAACACCGGGGAGCTGTTTTTT.

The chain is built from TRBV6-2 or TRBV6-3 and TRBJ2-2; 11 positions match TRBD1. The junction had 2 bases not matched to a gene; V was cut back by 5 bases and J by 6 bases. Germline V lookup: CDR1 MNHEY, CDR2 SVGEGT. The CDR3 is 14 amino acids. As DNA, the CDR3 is TGTGCCAGCAGTGGACAGGGGGCGTCCGGGGAGCTGTTTTTT. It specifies CASSGQGASGELFF.

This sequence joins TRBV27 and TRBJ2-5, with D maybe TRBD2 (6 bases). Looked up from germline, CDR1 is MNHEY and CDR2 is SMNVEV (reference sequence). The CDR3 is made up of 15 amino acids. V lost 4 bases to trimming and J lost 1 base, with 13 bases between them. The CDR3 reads CASSSQKLAQETQYF. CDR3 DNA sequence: TGTGCCAGCAGTTCTCAGAAACTAGCCCAAGAGACCCAGTACTTC.

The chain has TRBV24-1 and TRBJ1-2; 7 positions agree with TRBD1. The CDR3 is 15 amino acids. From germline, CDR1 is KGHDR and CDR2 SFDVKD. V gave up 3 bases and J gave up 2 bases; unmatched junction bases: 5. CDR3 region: CATSDGPTGNYGYTF. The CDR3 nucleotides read TGTGCCACCAGTGATGGGCCGACAGGGAACTATGGCTACACCTTC.

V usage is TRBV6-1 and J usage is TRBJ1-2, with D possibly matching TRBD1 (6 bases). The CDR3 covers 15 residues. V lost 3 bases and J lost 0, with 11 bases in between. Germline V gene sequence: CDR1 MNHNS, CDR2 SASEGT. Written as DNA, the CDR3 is TGTGCCAGCAGTGACACCGGGACAACTAACTATGGCTACACCTTC. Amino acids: CASSDTGTTNYGYTF.

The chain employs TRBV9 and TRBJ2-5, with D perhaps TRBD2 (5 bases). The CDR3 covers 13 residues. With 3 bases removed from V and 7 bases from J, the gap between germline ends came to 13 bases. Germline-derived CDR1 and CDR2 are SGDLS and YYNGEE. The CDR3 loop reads CASSGGTGGTQYF. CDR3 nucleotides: TGTGCCAGCAGCGGCGGAACTGGAGGGACCCAGTACTTC.

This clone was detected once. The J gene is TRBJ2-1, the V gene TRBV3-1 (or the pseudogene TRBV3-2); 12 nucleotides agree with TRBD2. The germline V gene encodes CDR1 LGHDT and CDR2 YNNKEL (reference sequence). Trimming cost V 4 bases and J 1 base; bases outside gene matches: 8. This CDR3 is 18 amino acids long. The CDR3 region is CASSPGLAGLLSYNEQFF. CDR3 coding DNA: TGTGCCAGCAGCCCGGGACTAGCGGGCTTACTGTCCTACAATGAGCAGTTCTTC.

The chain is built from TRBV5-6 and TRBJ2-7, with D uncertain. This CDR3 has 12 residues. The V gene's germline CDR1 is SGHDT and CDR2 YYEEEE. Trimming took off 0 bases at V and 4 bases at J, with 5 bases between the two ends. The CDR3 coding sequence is TGTGCCAGCAGCTTGGGCCTATACGAGCAGTACTTC. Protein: CASSLGLYEQYF.

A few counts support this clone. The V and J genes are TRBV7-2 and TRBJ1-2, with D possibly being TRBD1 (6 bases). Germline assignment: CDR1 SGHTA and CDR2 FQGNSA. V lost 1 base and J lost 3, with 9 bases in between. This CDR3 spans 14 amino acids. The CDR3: CASSLDRADYGYTF. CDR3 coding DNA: TGTGCCAGCAGCTTAGACAGGGCAGACTATGGCTACACCTTC.

The DNA for the CDR3 is TGTGCCAGCAGTTACAGCAGCGGGGTCTACGAGCAGTACTTC. This codes for CASSYSSGVYEQYF. V gene TRBV6-2 or TRBV6-3 combines with J gene TRBJ2-7, with 7 bases aligning to TRBD2. This CDR3 is built from 14 residues. Germline CDR1 MNHEY, CDR2 SVGEGT. After removal of 2 bases from V and 3 bases from J, the junction contained 4 bases not matched to a gene.

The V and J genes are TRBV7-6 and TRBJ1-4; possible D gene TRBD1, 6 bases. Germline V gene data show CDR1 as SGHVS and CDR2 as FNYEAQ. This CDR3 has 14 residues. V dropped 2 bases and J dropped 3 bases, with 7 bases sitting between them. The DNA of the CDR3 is TGTGCCAGCAGCTTAAGGGGGTCTAATGAAAAACTGTTTTTT. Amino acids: CASSLRGSNEKLFF.

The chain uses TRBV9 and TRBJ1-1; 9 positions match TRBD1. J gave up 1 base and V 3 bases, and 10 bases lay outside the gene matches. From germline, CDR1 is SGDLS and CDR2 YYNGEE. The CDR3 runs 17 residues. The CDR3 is CASSAPTGGDQNTEAFF. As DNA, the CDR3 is TGTGCCAGCAGCGCCCCGACAGGGGGTGACCAGAACACTGAAGCTTTCTTT. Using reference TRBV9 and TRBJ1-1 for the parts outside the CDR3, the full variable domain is DSGVTQTPKHLITATGQRVTLRCSPRSGDLSVYWYQQSLDQGLQFLIQYYNGEERAKGNILERFSAQQFPDLHSELNLSSLELGDSALYFCASSAPTGGDQNTEAFFGQGTRLTVV.

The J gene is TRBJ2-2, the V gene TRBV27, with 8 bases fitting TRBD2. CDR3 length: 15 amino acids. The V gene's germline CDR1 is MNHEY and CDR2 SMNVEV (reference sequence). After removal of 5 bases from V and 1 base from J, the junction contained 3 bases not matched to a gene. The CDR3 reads CASSPGLGNTGELFF. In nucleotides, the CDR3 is TGTGCCAGCAGTCCGGGACTAGGGAACACCGGGGAGCTGTTTTTT.

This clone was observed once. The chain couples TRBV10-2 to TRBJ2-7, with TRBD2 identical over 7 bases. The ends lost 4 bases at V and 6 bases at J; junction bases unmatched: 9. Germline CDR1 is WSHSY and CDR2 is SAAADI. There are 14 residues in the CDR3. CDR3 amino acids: CASSVSAGSGEQYF. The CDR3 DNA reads TGCGCCAGCAGTGTCTCAGCGGGATCTGGCGAGCAGTACTTC.

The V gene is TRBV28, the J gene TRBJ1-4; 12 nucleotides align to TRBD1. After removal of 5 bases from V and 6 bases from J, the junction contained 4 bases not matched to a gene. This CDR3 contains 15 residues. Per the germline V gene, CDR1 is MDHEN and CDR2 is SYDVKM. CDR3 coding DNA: TGTGCCAGCAGTGCGGGACAGGGGGCCTATGAAAAACTGTTTTTT. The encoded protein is CASSAGQGAYEKLFF.

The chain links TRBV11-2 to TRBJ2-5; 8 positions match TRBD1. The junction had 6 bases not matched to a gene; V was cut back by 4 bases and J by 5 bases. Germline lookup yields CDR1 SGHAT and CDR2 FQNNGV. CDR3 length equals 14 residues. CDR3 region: CASSSLRGLETQYF. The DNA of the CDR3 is TGTGCCAGCAGCTCGCTCAGGGGGCTGGAGACCCAGTACTTC.

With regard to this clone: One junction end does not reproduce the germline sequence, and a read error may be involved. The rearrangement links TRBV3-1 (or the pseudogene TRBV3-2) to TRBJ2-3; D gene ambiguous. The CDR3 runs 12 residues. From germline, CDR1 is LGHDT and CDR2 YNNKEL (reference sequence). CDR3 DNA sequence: TGTGCCAGCAGCCAAGCGAACCGGGTGAAGGCCTTT. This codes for CASSQANRVKAF.

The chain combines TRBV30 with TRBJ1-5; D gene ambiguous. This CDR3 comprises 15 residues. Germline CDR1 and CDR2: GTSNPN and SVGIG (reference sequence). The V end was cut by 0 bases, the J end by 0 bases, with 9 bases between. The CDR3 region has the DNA TGTGCCTGGAGTGTAGGAGGGAATAGCAATCAGCCCCAGCATTTT. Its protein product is CAWSVGGNSNQPQHF.

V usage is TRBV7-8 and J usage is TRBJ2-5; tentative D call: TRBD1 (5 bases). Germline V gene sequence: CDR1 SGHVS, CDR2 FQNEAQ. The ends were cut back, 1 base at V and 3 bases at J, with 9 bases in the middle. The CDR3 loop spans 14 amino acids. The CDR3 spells CASSLDQGEETQYF. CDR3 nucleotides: TGTGCCAGCAGCTTAGACCAGGGCGAAGAGACCCAGTACTTC.